Listed below are T cell receptor beta chains from one sample, sequenced in a study of T cell responses to AZD1222 COVID-19 vaccine. Here immunoSEQ multiplex PCR was the method, and the copy in TCRdb shows in-frame clones only, minus some. The data hold some 180,000 clones, with roughly nine tenths observed a single time. The sequencing used peripheral blood, collected 28 days after the second AZD1222 dose. These receptors originate from an adult who received the AZD1222 COVID-19 vaccine. Each CDR3 is given with its conserved first and last residue. The D gene is left open where the match is weak. Size tells how often a clone was seen (once, few, many) or the class of an expanded clone, and some rows leave it out.

V	D	size	J	CDR3	DNA
TRBV7-2	TRBD2	NA	TRBJ2-5	CASSLSGGSGGTQYF	TGTGCCAGCAGCTTAAGCGGGGGCAGCGGAGGGACCCAGTACTTC
TRBV14	TRBD1	NA	TRBJ2-2	CASSPTETGKTGELFF	TGTGCCAGCAGCCCCACGGAGACAGGGAAGACCGGGGAGCTGTTTTTT
TRBV18	NA	NA	TRBJ1-1	CASSTSQGGGTEAFF	TGTGCCAGCTCAACGTCACAGGGCGGAGGCACTGAAGCTTTCTTT
TRBV4-1	TRBD1	NA	TRBJ1-1	CASSQAAGGVTEAFF	TGCGCCAGCAGCCAGGCCGCAGGGGGCGTTACTGAAGCTTTCTTT
TRBV3-1/TRBV3-2	NA	many	TRBJ2-7	CASSQDQESSTYEQYF	TGTGCCAGCAGCCAAGATCAAGAGTCCTCTACCTACGAGCAGTACTTC
TRBV3-1/TRBV3-2	NA	once	TRBJ2-7	CASSQVSGFSLYEQYF	TGTGCCAGCAGCCAAGTCTCTGGGTTTTCACTCTACGAGCAGTACTTC
TRBV6-5	NA	few	TRBJ1-2	CASSSSAGNNYGYTF	TGTGCCAGCAGCTCCTCCGCGGGGAATAACTATGGCTACACCTTC
TRBV6-5	TRBD1	NA	TRBJ2-5	CASKTGTGETQYF	TGTGCCAGCAAAACCGGGACAGGAGAGACCCAGTACTTC
TRBV19	NA	NA	TRBJ1-1	CASSIGPQPHTEAFF	TGTGCCAGTAGTATAGGGCCCCAACCACACACTGAAGCTTTCTTT
TRBV5-6	NA	NA	TRBJ1-1	CASSLGGINRNTEAFF	TGTGCCAGCAGTTTGGGGGGGATCAACCGGAACACTGAAGCTTTCTTT
TRBV11-2	TRBD2	once	TRBJ2-5	CASSDSGGEQETQYF	TGTGCCAGCAGCGATAGTGGGGGGGAGCAAGAGACCCAGTACTTC
TRBV7-8	NA	NA	TRBJ2-5	CASSLAYKGRVQETQYF	TGTGCCAGCAGCTTAGCTTATAAGGGACGGGTACAAGAGACCCAGTACTTC
TRBV2	NA	NA	TRBJ2-1	CASSPGGQGEQFF	TGTGCCAGCAGTCCGGGGGGCCAAGGTGAGCAGTTCTTC
TRBV6-1	NA	NA	TRBJ1-1	CASSDTSRYLNTEAFF	TGTGCCAGCAGTGACACTTCAAGATACTTGAACACTGAAGCTTTCTTT
TRBV4-2	TRBD1	NA	TRBJ1-2	CASSKQGAGNYGYTF	TGTGCCAGCAGCAAACAGGGGGCCGGGAACTATGGCTACACCTTC